This T cell receptor beta chain was found in a study of CD8+CD57+ T cells in acquired aplastic anemia. This clonotype appeared once. Sequenced patients had shown CD8+CD57+ cell expansion by flow cytometry. There was no therapy given to any patient before the blood sampling took place. Using genomic DNA as the template, TCR beta VDJ and CDR3 profiling was carried out. TCRdb processed the reads anew with MiXCR; each CDR3 protein has one entry. The table lists about 190,000 distinct CDR3 sequences, under 55% of them singletons. There are 14 residues in the CDR3. The trim removed 3 bases at V and 5 bases at J, leaving 5 bases unmatched. Per the germline V gene, CDR1 is ENHRY and CDR2 is SYGVKD.

This TCR derives from a human donor with aplastic anemia. The chain joins TRBV10-3 to TRBJ2-7; TRBD2 matches 9 bases. The material sequenced was sorted CD4+, CD8+, or CD8+CD57+ T cells (not recorded which) from PBMCs. This CDR3 reads CAISESPSGNEQYF. In nucleotides, the CDR3 is TGTGCCATCAGTGAATCTCCTAGCGGGAACGAGCAGTACTTC.